A single sample gave rise to the 10 T cell receptor beta chains below, sequenced in a study of cytomegalovirus exposure and HLA in healthy donors. 13 Jbeta primers and 60 Vbeta primers were used for the PCR. Clones were sequenced by immunoSEQ multiplex PCR, and TCRdb holds only the in-frame ones, with some missing. Among tens of thousands of clones listed, about 73% were seen once. The sample was PBMCs. The receptors come from a woman aged 60-70 years in good health and CMV-seropositive.

CDR3 sequence: CASSPQGFAEAFF. DNA for the CDR3: TGTGCCAGCAGTCCACAGGGGTTCGCTGAAGCTTTCTTT. This rearrangement joins TRBV2 to TRBJ1-1, with 7 positions matching TRBD1. The CDR3 totals 13 residues. Trimming took 5 bases from V and 6 from J; bases not matched to a gene: 6. CDR1 and CDR2 (germline): SNHLY, FYNNEI.

This chain connects TRBV6-5 to TRBJ2-4, with D possibly matching TRBD2 (5 bases). Trimming pared 3 bases from V and 0 bases from J, leaving 9 bases between. Germline V CDR1 and CDR2: MNHEY, SVGAGI. This CDR3 spans 15 amino acids. CDR3 amino acids: CASSYSGLAKNIQYF. The CDR3 DNA sequence: TGTGCCAGCAGTTATTCTGGACTAGCCAAAAACATTCAGTACTTC.

The chain combines TRBV6-6 with TRBJ1-1; D is unresolved. Germline V lookup: CDR1 MNHNY, CDR2 SVGAGI (reference sequence). The CDR3 spans 14 residues. V lost 5 bases, J lost 0 bases, and 10 bases lay in between. CDR3 sequence reads: CASSPRGMNTEAFF. CDR3 sequence (DNA): TGTGCCAGCAGTCCCCGCGGGATGAACACTGAAGCTTTCTTT.

This sequence joins TRBV30 and TRBJ2-1, with TRBD2 matching 8 bases. Per the germline V gene, CDR1 is GTSNPN and CDR2 is SVGIG (reference sequence). This CDR3 spans 14 amino acids. V gave up 0 bases and J gave up 5 bases; unmatched junction bases: 3. As DNA, the CDR3 is TGTGCCTGGAGTGTGACAGCGGGGGACAATGAGCAGTTCTTC. Translating gives CAWSVTAGDNEQFF.

The chain couples TRBV11-2 to TRBJ1-4; the D is unclear. V lost 5 bases to trimming and J lost 0 bases, with 13 bases between them. The CDR3 spans 16 residues. Germline V gene lookup returns CDR1 SGHAT and CDR2 FQNNGV. This chain's CDR3 is CASSLGYSATNEKLFF. As DNA, the CDR3 is TGTGCCAGCAGCCTGGGTTATAGCGCAACTAATGAAAAACTGTTTTTT.

This clone was observed a few times. The V gene is TRBV25-1, the J gene TRBJ2-1, with a weak D call TRBD2 (5 bases). Germline assignment: CDR1 MGHDK and CDR2 SYGVNS. Trimming removed 7 bases from V and 1 base from J, with 14 bases in between. This CDR3 contains 15 residues. The CDR3 loop reads CASNKLDSSYNEQFF. The CDR3, as DNA: TGTGCCAGCAACAAACTGGACTCGTCCTACAATGAGCAGTTCTTC.

This clone was seen only a few times. This rearrangement joins TRBV25-1 to TRBJ1-5; D is unresolved. Germline CDR1 is MGHDK and CDR2 is SYGVNS. Trimming removed 3 bases at V and 4 bases at J, with 13 bases between. There are 15 residues in the CDR3. The CDR3: CASSEAGQDNQPQHF. The CDR3 DNA reads as TGTGCCAGCAGTGAGGCGGGCCAGGATAATCAGCCCCAGCATTTT. The full variable domain, with the rest looked up from reference TRBV25-1 and TRBJ1-5, is EADIYQTPRYLVIGTGKKITLECSQTMGHDKMYWYQQDPGMELHLIHYSYGVNSTEKGDLSSESTVSRIRTEHFPLTLESARPSHTSQYLCASSEAGQDNQPQHFGDGTRLSIL.

The V call is TRBV6-5, the J call TRBJ1-2; the D gene is possibly TRBD1 (6 bases). CDR1 and CDR2 (germline): MNHEY, SVGAGI. This CDR3 has 12 residues. Trimming cost V 5 bases and J 8 bases, with 12 bases left between them. In DNA, the CDR3 is TGTGCCAGCAGTCCTTGGGGGCTCGGCTACACCTTC. It codes for CASSPWGLGYTF.

The gene calls are TRBV18 and TRBJ2-7; 7 bases line up with TRBD1. Germline CDR1 KGHSH, CDR2 LQKENI. The trim removed 3 bases at V and 3 bases at J, leaving 2 bases unmatched. The CDR3 is 13 amino acids. The CDR3 DNA sequence: TGTGCCAGCTCACCCCGACAGGGCTACGAGCAGTACTTC. Residues: CASSPRQGYEQYF.

This clone has more than one count but fewer than ten. V is TRBV7-6 and J is TRBJ1-6; no firm D call. The CDR3 covers 14 residues. V lost 1 base, J lost 10 bases, and 11 bases lay in between. Germline-derived CDR1 and CDR2 are SGHVS and FNYEAQ. The CDR3 protein is CASSLDSGLSPLHF. As DNA, the CDR3 is TGTGCCAGCAGCTTAGATTCAGGCCTCTCACCCCTCCACTTT. Drawing the rest from reference TRBV7-6 and TRBJ1-6, the complete variable domain is GAGVSQSPRYKVTKRGQDVALRCDPISGHVSLYWYRQALGQGPEFLTYFNYEAQQDKSGLPNDRFSAERPEGSISTLTIQRTEQRDSAMYRCASSLDSGLSPLHFGNGTRLTVT.